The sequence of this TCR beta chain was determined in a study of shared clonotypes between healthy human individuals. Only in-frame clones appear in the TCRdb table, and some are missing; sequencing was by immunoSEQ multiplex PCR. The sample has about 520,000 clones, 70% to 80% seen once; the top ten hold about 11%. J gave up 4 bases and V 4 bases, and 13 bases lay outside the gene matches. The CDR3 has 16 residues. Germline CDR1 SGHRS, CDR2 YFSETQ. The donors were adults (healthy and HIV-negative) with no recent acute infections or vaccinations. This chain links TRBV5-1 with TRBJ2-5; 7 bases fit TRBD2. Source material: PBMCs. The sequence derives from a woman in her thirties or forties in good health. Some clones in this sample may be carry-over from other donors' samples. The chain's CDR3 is CASSPGGGSVVETQYF. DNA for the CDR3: TGCGCCAGCAGCCCGGGCGGCGGGAGTGTAGTAGAGACCCAGTACTTC. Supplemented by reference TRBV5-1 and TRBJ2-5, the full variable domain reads KAGVTQTPRYLIKTRGQQVTLSCSPISGHRSVSWYQQTPGQGLQFLFEYFSETQRNKGNFPGRFSGRQFSNSRSEMNVSTLELGDSALYLCASSPGGGSVVETQYFGPGTRLLVL.